One sample yielded the 10 T cell receptor beta chains listed below, sequenced in a study of vaccination and CD4 T cells after COVID-19. Cultured CD4+ T-cell DNA underwent Oncomine TCR Beta short-read sequencing. TCRdb processed the PCR reads anew with MiXCR; each CDR3 protein has one entry. The sample includes some 18,000 distinct CDR3 sequences, 78% of them seen just once. Treatment here: approximately 11-day PBMC culture with coronavirus spike peptide pools or control peptides (ViraFEST assay). Antigens for these TCRs are unknown. This specimen was CD4+ T cells from blood, cultured in vitro, taken after SARS-CoV-2 vaccination. Every receptor here comes from a human donor who received a COVID-19 vaccine.

The gene calls are TRBV6-5 and TRBJ1-5, with 10 nucleotides matching TRBD1. This CDR3 has 16 amino acids. V was clipped by 4 bases and J by 0 bases; unmatched bases: 3. Germline CDR1 and CDR2: MNHEY and SVGAGI. As DNA, the CDR3 is TGTGCCAGCAGTTCCGGGACAGGGGTTAGCAATCAGCCCCAGCATTTT. Amino acids: CASSSGTGVSNQPQHF.

The V call is TRBV20-1, the J call TRBJ1-5; no firm D call. This CDR3 is 13 amino acids long. With 2 bases removed from V and 4 bases from J, the gap between germline ends came to 9 bases. Germline CDR1 and CDR2: DFQATT and SNEGSKA (reference sequence). The DNA for the CDR3 is TGCAGTGCTAGAAACGAATGGAATCAGCCCCAGCATTTT. Its protein product is CSARNEWNQPQHF.

This clonotype was seen a handful of times. This chain links TRBV30 with TRBJ1-2, with TRBD1 matching over 8 bases. CDR3 length: 14 residues. V lost 5 bases to trimming and J lost 4 bases; unmatched junction nucleotides: 9. The V gene's germline CDR1 is GTSNPN and CDR2 SVGIG (reference sequence). CDR3 in DNA: TGTGCCTGGTCCCGGGACAGGTTAGTCTATGGCTACACCTTC. This codes for CAWSRDRLVYGYTF.

This chain links TRBV20-1 with TRBJ1-1; maybe TRBD1 (6 bases). Trimming cost V 6 bases and J 0 bases, with 17 bases left between them. The CDR3 is made up of 15 amino acids. Germline V CDR1 and CDR2: DFQATT, SNEGSKA (reference sequence). This chain's CDR3 is CSAAPDGTLNTEAFF. In nucleotides, the CDR3 is TGCAGTGCCGCCCCTGACGGGACACTGAACACTGAAGCTTTCTTT.

This chain connects TRBV11-3 to TRBJ1-2, with D maybe TRBD1 (5 bases). Germline CDR1 reads SGHNT; CDR2 reads YENEEA. V was shortened by 5 bases and J by 3 bases, with 22 bases between the two germline ends. The CDR3 sequence is 17 residues long. CDR3 protein: CASSKRGGGTGYYGYTF. In nucleotides, the CDR3 is TGTGCCAGCAGCAAGAGAGGAGGAGGGACGGGGTACTATGGCTACACCTTC.

This clonotype was counted only a few times. The chain is built from TRBV2 and TRBJ1-2; 7 nucleotides align to TRBD1. Unmatched junction bases numbered 10, after V lost 5 bases and J lost 4 bases. The germline gives CDR1 SNHLY, CDR2 FYNNEI. The CDR3 covers 15 residues. DNA for the CDR3: TGTGCCAGCAGTCAAACAGGGGTTGGGGGCTATGGCTACACCTTC. It yields the protein CASSQTGVGGYGYTF.

This clonotype was found once. The rearrangement uses TRBV2 and TRBJ1-2, with D possibly matching TRBD1 (5 bases). Germline V CDR1 and CDR2: SNHLY, FYNNEI. The CDR3 length is 14 residues. The V end was cut by 4 bases, the J end by 5 bases, with 14 bases between. Written as DNA, the CDR3 is TGTGCCAGCAGTGGTTCCGACAGCGCATATGGCTACACCTTC. Amino acids: CASSGSDSAYGYTF. The variable domain in full, with the rest retrieved from reference TRBV2 and TRBJ1-2, is EPEVTQTPSHQVTQMGQEVILRCVPISNHLYFYWYRQILGQKVEFLVSFYNNEISEKSEIFDDQFSVERPDGSNFTLKIRSTKLEDSAMYFCASSGSDSAYGYTFGSGTRLTVV.

Only one count was recorded for this clonotype. This chain links TRBV5-1 with TRBJ1-4; tentative D call: TRBD1 (5 bases). The CDR3 is 18 amino acids. CDR1 is SGHRS and CDR2 is YFSETQ in the germline V gene. V lost 2 bases to trimming and J lost 5 bases, with 22 bases between them. The CDR3 DNA is TGCGCCAGCAGCTTTTCGACAGCGGTTAGGGGATCCAATGAAAAACTGTTTTTT. Its protein product is CASSFSTAVRGSNEKLFF.

A single count supports this clonotype. V and J are TRBV6-1 and TRBJ1-2; D is unclear. V dropped 6 bases and J dropped 7 bases, with 15 bases sitting between them. Germline V gene data show CDR1 as MNHNS and CDR2 as SASEGT. The CDR3 runs to 13 residues. CDR3 DNA: TGTGCCAGCAGCCGGGAGATAAGTATTGGCTACACCTTC. It codes for CASSREISIGYTF.

With respect to this clonotype: An end of the junction does not agree with germline; a read error may underlie this. The gene calls are TRBV6-2 or TRBV6-3 and TRBJ1-6; D is perhaps TRBD1 (5 bases). Germline values: CDR1 MNHEY, CDR2 SVGEGT. CDR3 length: 16 residues. CDR3: CASTYGEGNGNSPLHF. Here the CDR3 DNA reads TGTGCCAGCACTTACGGCGAGGGGAACGGTAATTCACCCCTCCACTTT.